This T cell receptor beta chain was retrieved from a study of radiation and T cells in renal cell carcinoma. Study-wide background: Nephrectomy followed 15 Gy stereotactic body radiation by 4 weeks.

Findings and caveats of the study: From baseline, blood top tumor clonotypes peaked at 2 weeks post-radiation.

Measured with immunoSEQ multiplex PCR; TCRdb has only the in-frame clones, and not every one. Among some 100,000 clones listed, 70% to 85% were seen once. Time point here: baseline pretreatment blood. Treatment in this sample: 15 Gy SBRT to primary tumor, nephrectomy 4 weeks later. Serial blood draws occurred at baseline and 2 and 4 weeks post-SBRT. The tumor was a clear cell renal cell carcinoma. On this clone itself: No antigen is known for it.

Germline V gives CDR1 LNHDA, CDR2 SQIVND (reference sequence). The CDR3 is made up of 19 amino acids. V was clipped by 6 bases and J by 1 base; unmatched bases: 14. Sequencing used blood, obtained from a patient whose treatment included radiotherapy and nephrectomy. This TCR derives from a man between 60 and 75 years old with renal cell carcinoma. This chain uses TRBV19 with TRBJ2-1; TRBD2 agrees at 11 bases. CDR3 sequence (DNA): TGTGCCAGTAGCCCTTTCGGCGGGACTAGCGGTTATTCCTACAATGAGCAGTTCTTC. This translates into CASSPFGGTSGYSYNEQFF.